Below are 11 T cell receptor beta chains sequenced from a single sample in a study of shared clonotypes between healthy human individuals (dated by TCRdb to the early 2020s). The library was obtained by the immunoSEQ multiplex PCR assay. Imported from immuneACCESS, the table was reduced by TCRdb to in-frame sequences with V and J called. These copies leave out some clones; in studies compared against another copy, an unresolved V gene accounts for under half, and the cause of the remainder is not known. The sample table holds some 2.1 million clones, of which just under 95% were seen once. 0.85% to 1.3% of the sample is taken by the ten largest. CD8 naive samples were obtained by positive selection for CCR7 among CD45RO-negative cells, yielding a CD45RA+CCR7+ population from which TemRA cells were excluded. Sequences were obtained from naive CD8+ T cells sorted from blood. The meaning of the sample's cell subset or site label: CD45RA+CCR7+. These receptors all stem from a man aged 18 to 30 in good health.

Worth noting for this clone: Other DNA sequences in the sample encode the same CDR3. V and J are TRBV9 and TRBJ1-1; the D is unclear. Germline CDR1 and CDR2: SGDLS and YYNGEE. CDR3 length: 13 residues. V was clipped by 3 bases and J by 4 bases, with 10 bases between them. The CDR3 here is CASSEGGTTEAFF. CDR3 DNA: TGTGCCAGCAGCGAGGGTGGTACCACTGAAGCTTTCTTT.

The chain carries TRBV4-3 and TRBJ2-7; unclear D gene. The CDR3 has 14 residues. Germline CDR1 and CDR2: LGHNA and YSLEER. V lost 0 bases and J 7 bases, leaving 13 bases between the germline ends. In nucleotides, the CDR3 is TGCGCCAGCAGCCAAGATTTACAAGCGAGGGAGCAGTACTTC. Translating gives CASSQDLQAREQYF.

The J gene is TRBJ1-5, the V gene TRBV7-2, with TRBD1 matching 7 bases. V lost 5 bases to trimming and J lost 0 bases; unmatched junction nucleotides: 13. Germline assignment: CDR1 SGHTA and CDR2 FQGNSA. The CDR3 is 18 amino acids. CDR3 protein: CASSPSEGAPYSNQPQHF. CDR3 nucleotides: TGTGCCAGCAGCCCCTCGGAGGGGGCCCCATATAGCAATCAGCCCCAGCATTTT. Variable domain in full (rest from reference TRBV7-2 and TRBJ1-5): GAGVSQSPSNKVTEKGKDVELRCDPISGHTALYWYRQSLGQGLEFLIYFQGNSAPDKSGLPSDRFSAERTGGSVSTLTIQRTQQEDSAVYLCASSPSEGAPYSNQPQHFGDGTRLSIL.

The chain uses TRBV6-6 and TRBJ1-3; 7 positions match TRBD1. Trimming at V came to 7 bases and at J to 0 bases, leaving 9 bases not matched to a gene. CDR1 is MNHNY and CDR2 is SVGAGI in the germline V gene (reference sequence). The CDR3 extends over 16 amino acids. CDR3 loop: CASTHQGGFSGNTIYF. The CDR3 DNA is TGTGCCAGCACCCACCAAGGGGGCTTCTCTGGAAACACCATATATTTT.

V and J are TRBV6-1 and TRBJ1-1; unclear D gene. Trimming cost V 6 bases and J 3 bases, with 14 bases left between them. Per germline, CDR1 MNHNS and CDR2 SASEGT. The CDR3 contains 14 residues. CDR3 protein: CASRVILEDTEAFF. CDR3 nucleotides: TGTGCCAGCAGGGTTATCCTCGAGGACACTGAAGCTTTCTTT.

The V call is TRBV9, the J call TRBJ2-7, with TRBD2 matching 7 bases. In germline, CDR1 is SGDLS, CDR2 YYNGEE. V was clipped by 4 bases and J by 2 bases; unmatched bases: 9. CDR3 length: 15 amino acids. The CDR3 region is CASSLGGGTTYEQYF. In DNA, the CDR3 is TGTGCCAGCAGCCTTGGGGGAGGGACTACCTACGAGCAGTACTTC.

This rearrangement joins TRBV2 to TRBJ2-7, with D maybe TRBD2 (5 bases). Between the trimmed V and J ends, which lost 2 bases and 1 base, there was a span of 15 bases. The CDR3 has 16 residues. Germline lookup yields CDR1 SNHLY and CDR2 FYNNEI. CDR3 coding DNA: TGTGCCAGCAGTGAAAAGGAGGCCCGGGGATCCTACGAGCAGTACTTC. Amino acid sequence: CASSEKEARGSYEQYF.

The genes are TRBV9 and TRBJ2-7; D may correspond to TRBD1 or TRBD2 (5 bases each). Deletions cut 4 bases from V and 0 bases from J, with 14 bases between. Germline values: CDR1 SGDLS, CDR2 YYNGEE. This CDR3 is 15 amino acids long. The CDR3 sequence: CASSQGPRSSYEQYF. CDR3 nucleotides: TGTGCCAGCAGCCAGGGACCCCGGAGCTCCTACGAGCAGTACTTC. Full variable domain (outside the CDR3, taken from reference TRBV9 and TRBJ2-7): DSGVTQTPKHLITATGQRVTLRCSPRSGDLSVYWYQQSLDQGLQFLIQYYNGEERAKGNILERFSAQQFPDLHSELNLSSLELGDSALYFCASSQGPRSSYEQYFGPGTRLTVT.

This chain links TRBV27 with TRBJ2-1; TRBD2 agrees at 9 bases. Trimming at V came to 4 bases and at J to 1 base, leaving 2 bases not matched to a gene. The germline V gene has CDR1 MNHEY and CDR2 SMNVEV (reference sequence). The CDR3 totals 15 residues. CDR3 bases: TGTGCCAGCAGTTCAGCGGGAGGATCCTACAATGAGCAGTTCTTC. Protein sequence: CASSSAGGSYNEQFF.

This clone has only a few counts. V usage is TRBV19 and J usage is TRBJ2-7, with TRBD2 matching 10 bases. The length of the CDR3 is 17 residues. Trimming cost V 5 bases and J 0 bases; bases outside gene matches: 10. Germline assignment: CDR1 LNHDA and CDR2 SQIVND (reference sequence). The chain's CDR3 is CASSVGLAETLSYEQYF. CDR3 in DNA: TGTGCCAGTAGTGTCGGACTAGCGGAGACCCTCTCCTACGAGCAGTACTTC.

This chain joins TRBV18 and TRBJ2-7; D remains ambiguous. The CDR3 covers 14 residues. Trimming removed 3 bases from V and 3 bases from J, with 12 bases in between. Germline CDR1 reads KGHSH; CDR2 reads LQKENI. The CDR3 DNA reads TGTGCCAGCTCACCTCCGGGCCCTTACTACGAGCAGTACTTC. It specifies CASSPPGPYYEQYF.